This T cell receptor (beta chain) is drawn from a study of cytomegalovirus exposure and HLA in healthy donors. Study context: Around 80 million unique TCR sequences came from HLA-typed donors in an early release. For the roughly 400 genotyped donors, 80% to 90% fell within the Caucasian-associated ancestry cluster.

Unmatched junction bases numbered 5, after V lost 4 bases and J lost 0 bases. CDR3 length equals 17 residues. Germline CDR1 reads SGHDT; CDR2 reads YYEEEE. This clone was seen a few times. The antigen is unknown. Study results and limitations: The study dropped some indistinguishable V segments, TRBV6-2 and TRBV6-3 among them.

PCR used 60 Vbeta primers and 13 Jbeta primers. Original methodology: A later analysis tallied tens of millions of unique TCR beta chains, 8.5 million to 11 million of them shared. Generated by immunoSEQ multiplex PCR, the TCRdb table keeps only in-frame clones and is missing some. That table supplies the V and J calls and clone size; D and trimming were determined from the DNA. Seen here are roughly 93,000 clones, about 80% observed once, and the top ten hold roughly 9.7%. The receptor was derived from a man aged 18-30 years in good health and CMV-seropositive. What was sequenced was PBMCs. V and J are TRBV5-6 and TRBJ2-6, with 9 bases lining up with TRBD1. The CDR3 loop is CASSRGQGVSGANVLTF. The CDR3 nucleotides are TGTGCCAGCAGCCGGGGACAGGGAGTCTCTGGGGCCAACGTCCTGACTTTC.